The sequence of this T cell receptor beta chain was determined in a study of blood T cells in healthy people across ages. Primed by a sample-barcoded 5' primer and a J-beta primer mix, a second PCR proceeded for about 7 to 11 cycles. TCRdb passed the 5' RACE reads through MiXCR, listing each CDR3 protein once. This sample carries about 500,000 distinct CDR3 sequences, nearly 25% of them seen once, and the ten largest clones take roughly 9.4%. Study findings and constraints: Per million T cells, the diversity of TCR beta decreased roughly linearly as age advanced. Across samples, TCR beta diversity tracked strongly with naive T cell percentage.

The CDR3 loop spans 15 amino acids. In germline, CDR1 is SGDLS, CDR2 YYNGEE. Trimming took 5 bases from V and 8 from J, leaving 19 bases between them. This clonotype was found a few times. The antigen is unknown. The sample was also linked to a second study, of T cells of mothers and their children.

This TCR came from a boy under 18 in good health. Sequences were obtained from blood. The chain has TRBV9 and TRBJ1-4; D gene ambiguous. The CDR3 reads CASSKMGGLLEKLFF. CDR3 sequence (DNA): TGTGCCAGCAGTAAAATGGGCGGTTTACTGGAAAAACTGTTTTTT.